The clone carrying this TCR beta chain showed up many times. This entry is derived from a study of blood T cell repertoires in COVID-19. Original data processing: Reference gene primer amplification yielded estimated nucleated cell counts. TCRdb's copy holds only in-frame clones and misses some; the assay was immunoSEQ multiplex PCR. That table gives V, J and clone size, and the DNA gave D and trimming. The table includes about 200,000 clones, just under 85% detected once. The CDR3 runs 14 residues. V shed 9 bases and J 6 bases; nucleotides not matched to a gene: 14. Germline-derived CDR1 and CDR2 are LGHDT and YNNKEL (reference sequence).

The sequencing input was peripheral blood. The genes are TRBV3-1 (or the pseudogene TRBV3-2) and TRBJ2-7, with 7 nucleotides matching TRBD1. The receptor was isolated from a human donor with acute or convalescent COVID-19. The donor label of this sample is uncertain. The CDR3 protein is CASGTGVGDLEQYF. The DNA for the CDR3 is TGTGCCAGTGGAACAGGGGTGGGAGATCTCGAGCAGTACTTC.